This TCR beta chain was identified during a study of blood T cell repertoires in COVID-19. Overall study: Sources were T cells, B-cell-depleted T cells, or PBMCs; the material itself was cDNA or gDNA.

The repertoire was sequenced with immunoSEQ multiplex PCR; TCRdb's copy has only in-frame clones and lacks some. Of 120,000 to 150,000 clones listed, around nine tenths were seen once; the top ten hold about 1.5%. The sequencing sample was made of peripheral blood. This sequence was found in a woman aged 55 to 70 with acute or convalescent COVID-19.

CDR3 residues: CASSAGQGSYGYTF. The CDR3 coding sequence is TGCGCCAGCAGCGCGGGACAGGGGAGCTATGGCTACACCTTC. This sequence joins TRBV5-1 and TRBJ1-2, with 10 bases matching TRBD1. In germline, CDR1 is SGHRS, CDR2 YFSETQ. The CDR3 runs to 14 residues. Germline trimming cut 4 bases from V and 4 bases from J; bases unmatched to any gene: 4.